This TCR beta chain is from a study of shared clonotypes between healthy human individuals. Study-level background: Donor composition was two women and three men, aged 18 to 49. Study outcomes and limitations: Few donors restricted represented genetic and exposure-history diversity. Some clonotypes were shared by all four sorted-subset donors, while others were not shared. The non-shared ones had lower generation probabilities than the shared ones.

The CDR3 has 13 residues. With V trimmed by 4 bases and J by 4 bases, 4 bases remained unmatched. Clones were sequenced by immunoSEQ multiplex PCR, and TCRdb holds only the in-frame ones, with some missing. The data contain approximately 2,300,000 clones, about 90% of them singletons. Only Caucasian adults living in Nashville, Tennessee made up the donor group. Remarks on this clone: Its antigen is unidentified.

The rearrangement links TRBV23-1 to TRBJ2-7; 7 bases are a match to TRBD2. TRBV23-1 is an ORF; its function is uncertain. This receptor was taken from a man between 18 and 35 years old in good health. Some clones in this sample may be carry-over from other donors' samples. The sample was naive CD4+ T cells from PBMCs. Subset defined: CD45RA+ positively selected. The CDR3 here is CASSREGRYEQYF. The CDR3 nucleotides read TGCGCCAGCAGTCGGGAGGGTCGGTACGAGCAGTACTTC.